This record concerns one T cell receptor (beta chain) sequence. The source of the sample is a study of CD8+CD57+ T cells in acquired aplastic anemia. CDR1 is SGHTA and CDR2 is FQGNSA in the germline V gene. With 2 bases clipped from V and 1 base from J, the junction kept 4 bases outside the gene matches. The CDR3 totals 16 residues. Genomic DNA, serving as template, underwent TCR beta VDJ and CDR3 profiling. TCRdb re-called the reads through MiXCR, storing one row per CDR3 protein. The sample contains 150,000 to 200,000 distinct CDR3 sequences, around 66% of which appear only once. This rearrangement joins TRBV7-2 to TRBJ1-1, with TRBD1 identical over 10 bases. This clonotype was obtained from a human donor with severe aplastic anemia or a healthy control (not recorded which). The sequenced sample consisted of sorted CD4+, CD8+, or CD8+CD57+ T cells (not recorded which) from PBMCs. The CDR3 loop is CASSLRRTGGNTEAFF. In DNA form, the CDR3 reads TGTGCCAGCAGCTTACGACGGACAGGGGGGAACACTGAAGCTTTCTTT.